A single sample gave rise to the 12 T cell receptor beta chains below, sequenced in a study of T-cell reconstitution after alpha-beta-depleted transplantation in children. During its preparation, the TCRbeta library received unique molecular identifiers. TCRdb ran MiXCR on the PCR reads and lists one entry per CDR3 protein. The repertoire holds around 480,000 distinct CDR3 sequences, with 32% as singletons. This material consisted of PBMCs from the stem cell graft donor, taken from the stem cell graft. The receptors derive from a human donor who donated a stem cell graft to a child with aplastic anemia.

The V call is TRBV20-1, the J call TRBJ2-1; D uncertain. Trimming removed 0 bases at V and 10 bases at J, with 13 bases between. The CDR3 consists of 13 residues. Germline CDR1 and CDR2: DFQATT and SNEGSKA (reference sequence). The CDR3 protein is CSARDWNVYEQFF. In DNA form, the CDR3 reads TGCAGTGCTAGAGATTGGAACGTGTACGAGCAGTTCTTC.

V is TRBV5-5 and J is TRBJ2-1; unclear D gene. With 2 bases removed from V and 8 bases from J, the gap between germline ends came to 14 bases. The CDR3 spans 14 residues. The germline gives CDR1 SGHKS, CDR2 YYEKEE (reference sequence). CDR3 loop: CASSLVILSHEQFF. The DNA for the CDR3 is TGTGCCAGCAGCTTAGTCATCCTGAGCCATGAGCAGTTCTTC.

This clonotype turned up a few times. The V and J genes are TRBV7-2 and TRBJ2-3; perhaps TRBD1 as D (6 bases). The CDR3 is 15 amino acids. V lost 5 bases and J lost 6, with 18 bases in between. From germline, CDR1 is SGHTA and CDR2 FQGNSA. The CDR3, as DNA: TGTGCCAGCAGCCCTTACGCCCGAGGGGGTGATACGCAGTATTTT. This encodes CASSPYARGGDTQYF.

This chain connects TRBV20-1 to TRBJ1-5, with D unresolved. CDR1 and CDR2 from the germline V gene are DFQATT and SNEGSKA (reference sequence). CDR3 length equals 14 residues. Trimming removed 6 bases at V and 0 bases at J, with 12 bases between. CDR3 protein: CSASHTGSNQPQHF. The CDR3 DNA sequence: TGCAGTGCCAGTCACACGGGTAGCAATCAGCCCCAGCATTTT.

Only a few counts were recorded for this clonotype. The CDR3 is CASSIMSYGRDEQFF. The CDR3 nucleotides read TGTGCCAGTAGTATTATGTCTTACGGGAGGGATGAGCAGTTCTTC. The chain has TRBV19 and TRBJ2-1; 8 nucleotides agree with TRBD2. The CDR3 extends over 15 amino acids. Germline V lookup: CDR1 LNHDA, CDR2 SQIVND (reference sequence). V dropped 3 bases and J dropped 8; count of bases not matched to a gene: 9.

This chain connects TRBV19 to TRBJ2-3; 7 bases are a match to TRBD1. Unmatched junction bases numbered 5, after V lost 8 bases and J lost 0 bases. This CDR3 has 14 residues. CDR1 is LNHDA and CDR2 is SQIVND in the germline V gene (reference sequence). The CDR3 spells CASSGQLSTDTQYF. As DNA, the CDR3 is TGTGCCAGTTCGGGACAGCTTAGCACAGATACGCAGTATTTT.

This rearrangement joins TRBV20-1 to TRBJ1-5, with no clear D. This CDR3 contains 14 residues. Trimming removed 0 bases from V and 5 bases from J, with 11 bases in between. The germline V gene has CDR1 DFQATT and CDR2 SNEGSKA (reference sequence). The CDR3 region has the DNA TGCAGTGCTAGAGAGCCCCGTATCGATCAGCCCCAGCATTTT. Protein product: CSAREPRIDQPQHF.

The rearrangement uses TRBV9 and TRBJ1-1; a possible D gene is TRBD1 (6 bases). Deletions cut 1 base from V and 8 bases from J, with 15 bases between. Germline V gives CDR1 SGDLS, CDR2 YYNGEE. The CDR3 has 14 residues. Here the CDR3 reads CASSVTGTVSEAFF. In DNA form, the CDR3 reads TGTGCCAGCAGCGTAACAGGGACCGTTTCGGAAGCTTTCTTT.

This chain links TRBV19 with TRBJ1-1; TRBD1 is a possible D gene (5 bases). This CDR3 contains 13 residues. Trimming shortened V by 7 bases and J by 4 bases, and 13 bases separated the two germline ends. The germline gives CDR1 LNHDA, CDR2 SQIVND (reference sequence). CDR3 bases: TGTGCCAGTACCGAGTCCGGGGCCACTGAAGCTTTCTTT. It translates to CASTESGATEAFF.

This clonotype has a handful of counts. This chain links TRBV4-3 with TRBJ1-2, with a possible D match to TRBD1 (5 bases). Germline CDR1 is LGHNA and CDR2 is YSLEER. There are 17 residues in the CDR3. V was clipped by 0 bases and J by 0 bases, with 14 bases between them. The CDR3 is CASSQDNPGRANYGYTF. Here the CDR3 DNA reads TGCGCCAGCAGCCAAGATAACCCAGGGAGAGCTAACTATGGCTACACCTTC.

This clonotype was counted at least ten times. The chain employs TRBV5-5 and TRBJ2-5; tentative D call: TRBD2 (6 bases). This CDR3 has 14 amino acids. Looked up from germline, CDR1 is SGHKS and CDR2 is YYEKEE (reference sequence). Trimming took off 4 bases at V and 2 bases at J, with 12 bases between the two ends. The CDR3 nucleotides read TGTGCCAGCAGCAGCCTGGGGGGACAAGAGACCCAGTACTTC. Amino acids: CASSSLGGQETQYF.

The chain links TRBV5-1 to TRBJ2-1, with 12 positions matching TRBD2. V was pared by 2 bases and J by 6 bases, with 6 bases of the junction left unmatched. Germline V gives CDR1 SGHRS, CDR2 YFSETQ. This CDR3 is 16 amino acids long. This CDR3 reads CASSFLAGGAGNEQFF. In nucleotides, the CDR3 is TGCGCCAGCAGCTTTCTAGCGGGAGGGGCGGGCAATGAGCAGTTCTTC.